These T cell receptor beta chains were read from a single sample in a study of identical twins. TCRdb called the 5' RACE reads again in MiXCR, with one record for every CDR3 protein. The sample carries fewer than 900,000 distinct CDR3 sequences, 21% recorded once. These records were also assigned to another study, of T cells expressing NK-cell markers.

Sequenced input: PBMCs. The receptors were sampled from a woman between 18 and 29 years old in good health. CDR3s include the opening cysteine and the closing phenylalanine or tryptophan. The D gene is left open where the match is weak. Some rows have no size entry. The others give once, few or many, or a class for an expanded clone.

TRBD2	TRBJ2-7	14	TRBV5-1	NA	TGCGCCAGCAGCGTAGCGGGGGACTTTTACGAGCAGTACTTC	CASSVAGDFYEQYF
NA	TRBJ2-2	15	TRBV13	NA	TGTGCCAGCAGCTCCGGGGCGCCGAACACCGGGGAGCTGTTTTTT	CASSSGAPNTGELFF
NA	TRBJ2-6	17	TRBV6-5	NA	TGTGCCAGCAGTTACACCTCTGGACAAAGCGGGGCCAACGTCCTGACTTTC	CASSYTSGQSGANVLTF
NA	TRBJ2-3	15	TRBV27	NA	TGTGCCAGCAGTTTCCTTAGGCGGGTGGAAGATACGCAGTATTTT	CASSFLRRVEDTQYF
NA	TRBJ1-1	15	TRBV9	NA	TGTGCCAGCAGCGTAGAGACAGGTCTGAACACTGAAGCTTTCTTT	CASSVETGLNTEAFF
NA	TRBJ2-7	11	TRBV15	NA	TGTGCCACCAGCGCTAGGGGTGAGCAGTACTTC	CATSARGEQYF
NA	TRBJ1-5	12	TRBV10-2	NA	TGCGCCAGCAGTGTGGGTGGACAGCCCCAGCATTTT	CASSVGGQPQHF
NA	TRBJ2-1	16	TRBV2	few	TGTGCCAGCAGTGCGAACAGGGTGGGGTCCTACAATGAGCAGTTCTTC	CASSANRVGSYNEQFF
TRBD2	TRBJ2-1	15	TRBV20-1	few	TGCAGTGCTAGAGTGGCTAGCGGGATAGAGCCTGAGCAGTTCTTC	CSARVASGIEPEQFF
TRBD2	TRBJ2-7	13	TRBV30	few	TGTGCCTGGAGGAACCTAGCGGGCTACGAGCAGTACTTC	CAWRNLAGYEQYF
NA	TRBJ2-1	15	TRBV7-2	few	TGTGCCAGCAGCTTAGTTTGGGGCGGGATGAATGAGCAGTTCTTC	CASSLVWGGMNEQFF
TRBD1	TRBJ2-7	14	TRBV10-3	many	TGTGCCATCAGTAGGGACAGGGGATTTTACGAGCAGTACTTC	CAISRDRGFYEQYF
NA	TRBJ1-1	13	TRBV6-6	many	TGTGCCAGCAGTTACTCAGGGGCCGGGGAAGCTTTCTTT	CASSYSGAGEAFF
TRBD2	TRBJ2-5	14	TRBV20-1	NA	TGCAGTGCTAGAAATAAGCTAGCGGGAGAGACCCAGTACTTC	CSARNKLAGETQYF
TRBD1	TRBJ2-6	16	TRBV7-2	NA	TGTGCCAGCAGCCGGGTAGGGGGCGATGGGGCCAACGTCCTGACTTTC	CASSRVGGDGANVLTF
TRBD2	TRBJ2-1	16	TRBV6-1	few	TGTGCCAGCAGCGATGAAGGGACTAGGAGATACAATGAGCAGTTCTTC	CASSDEGTRRYNEQFF
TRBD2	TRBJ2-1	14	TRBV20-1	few	TGCAGTGCTAGGAGCGGGGCCTCCTACAATGAGCAGTTCTTC	CSARSGASYNEQFF
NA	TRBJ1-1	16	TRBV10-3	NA	TGTGCCATCAGTGCCGGTAGGGGCAAAAAGAACACTGAAGCTTTCTTT	CAISAGRGKKNTEAFF
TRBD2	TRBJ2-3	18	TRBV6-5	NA	TGTGCCAGCAGTTACTCCCTAAAGCGGGGGGAAAGCACAGATACGCAGTATTTT	CASSYSLKRGESTDTQYF
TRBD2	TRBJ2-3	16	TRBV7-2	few	TGTGCCAGCAGCTTAGCGTGGACTAGCAGCACAGATACGCAGTATTTT	CASSLAWTSSTDTQYF
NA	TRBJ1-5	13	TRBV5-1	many	TGTGCCAGCAGCCTCACCGGGGATCAGCCCCAGCATTTT	CASSLTGDQPQHF
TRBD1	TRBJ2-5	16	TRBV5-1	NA	TGCGCCAGCAGCTCCGAAATCAGACAGGGATGGGAGACCCAGTACTTC	CASSSEIRQGWETQYF
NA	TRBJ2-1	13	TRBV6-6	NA	TGTGCCAGCGCCCAGGGGCCGTCAGGTGAGCAGTTCTTC	CASAQGPSGEQFF
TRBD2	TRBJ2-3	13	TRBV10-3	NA	TGTGCCACCCGCGGGGGGCAGGGAGATACGCAGTATTTT	CATRGGQGDTQYF
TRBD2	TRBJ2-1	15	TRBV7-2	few	TGTGCCAGCACTCAACACCGGGGGGCCTACAATGAGCAGTTCTTC	CASTQHRGAYNEQFF
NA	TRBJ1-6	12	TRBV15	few	TGTGCCACCAGCAGAGACGGGACAACCCTCCACTTT	CATSRDGTTLHF
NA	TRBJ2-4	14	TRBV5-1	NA	TGCGCCAGCAGCTTGAAGGACCCGCTGCACATTCAGTACTTC	CASSLKDPLHIQYF
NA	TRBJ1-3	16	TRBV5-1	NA	TGCGCCAGCAGCGGCATGACAAATCCCTCTGGAAACACCATATATTTT	CASSGMTNPSGNTIYF
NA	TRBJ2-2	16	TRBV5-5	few	TGTGCCAGCACCGTTTTATTGGCCCTCAACACCGGGGAGCTGTTTTTT	CASTVLLALNTGELFF
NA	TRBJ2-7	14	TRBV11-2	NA	TGTGCCAGCAGCTTAGAGAGGGTTGACTACGAGCAGTACTTC	CASSLERVDYEQYF
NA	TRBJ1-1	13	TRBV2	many	TGTGCCAGCATGGGCAGGATGAACACTGAAGCTTTCTTT	CASMGRMNTEAFF
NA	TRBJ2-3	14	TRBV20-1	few	TGCAGTGCTCATAAGGGAGGCAGCACAGATACGCAGTATTTT	CSAHKGGSTDTQYF
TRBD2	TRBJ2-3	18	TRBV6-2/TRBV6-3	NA	TGTGCCAGCAGTTACTCGTCAGCGGGAGGAATTGCCACAGATACGCAGTATTTT	CASSYSSAGGIATDTQYF
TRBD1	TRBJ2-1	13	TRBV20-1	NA	TGCAGTGCTCCGGACAGGGCGGTGAATGAGCAGTTCTTC	CSAPDRAVNEQFF
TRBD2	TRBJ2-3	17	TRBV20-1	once	TGCAGTGCTAAGCGCCGAGCGGGGGTACGGCGCACAGATACGCAGTATTTT	CSAKRRAGVRRTDTQYF
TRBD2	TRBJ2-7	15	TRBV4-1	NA	TGCGCCAGCAGCCATACGGGACTAGTCGGGAGTGAGCAGTACTTC	CASSHTGLVGSEQYF
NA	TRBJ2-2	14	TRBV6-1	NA	TGTGCCAGCAGTGAAGGAAAAGACACCGGGGAGCTGTTTTTT	CASSEGKDTGELFF
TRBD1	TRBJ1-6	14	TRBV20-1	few	TGCAGTGCTAGAAGGGACAGGGACAATTCACCCCTCCACTTT	CSARRDRDNSPLHF
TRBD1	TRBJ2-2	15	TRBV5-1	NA	TGCGCCAGCAGCGCAGAGACAGGGAGCACCGGGGAGCTGTTTTTT	CASSAETGSTGELFF
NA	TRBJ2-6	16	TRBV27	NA	TGTGCCAGCAGTCCTCTGAAATACTCTGGGGCCAACGTCCTGACTTTC	CASSPLKYSGANVLTF
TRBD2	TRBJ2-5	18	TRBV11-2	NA	TGTGCCAGCAGCGCCCGGACTAGCGGGAGAACGTACCAAGAGACCCAGTACTTC	CASSARTSGRTYQETQYF
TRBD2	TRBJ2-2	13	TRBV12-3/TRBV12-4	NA	TGTGCCAGCAGTCCCGGGAGGACCGGGGAGCTGTTTTTT	CASSPGRTGELFF
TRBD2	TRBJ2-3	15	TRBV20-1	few	TGCAGTGCTAGTAGGCGGGGGGGCCTCACAGATACGCAGTATTTT	CSASRRGGLTDTQYF
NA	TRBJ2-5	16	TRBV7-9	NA	TGTGCCAGCAACCGCCCGGGGGTAGACGACCAAGAGACCCAGTACTTC	CASNRPGVDDQETQYF
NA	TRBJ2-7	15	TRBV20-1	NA	TGCAGTGCTAGAGACTTTAACAGACTATCCTACGAGCAGTACTTC	CSARDFNRLSYEQYF
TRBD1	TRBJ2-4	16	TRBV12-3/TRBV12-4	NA	TGTGCCAGCAGTCCGGGACAGAGGGCCTCTAAAAACATTCAGTACTTC	CASSPGQRASKNIQYF
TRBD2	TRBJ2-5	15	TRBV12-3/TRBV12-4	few	TGTGCCAGCAGTGTGGGACTAGCGGGAGAAGAGACCCAGTACTTC	CASSVGLAGEETQYF
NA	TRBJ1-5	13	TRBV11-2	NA	TGTGCCAGCAGCCCAGAGGACGATGGACCCCAGCATTTT	CASSPEDDGPQHF
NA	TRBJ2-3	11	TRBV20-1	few	TGCAGTGCTTGGCGGAGGGATACGCAGTATTTT	CSAWRRDTQYF